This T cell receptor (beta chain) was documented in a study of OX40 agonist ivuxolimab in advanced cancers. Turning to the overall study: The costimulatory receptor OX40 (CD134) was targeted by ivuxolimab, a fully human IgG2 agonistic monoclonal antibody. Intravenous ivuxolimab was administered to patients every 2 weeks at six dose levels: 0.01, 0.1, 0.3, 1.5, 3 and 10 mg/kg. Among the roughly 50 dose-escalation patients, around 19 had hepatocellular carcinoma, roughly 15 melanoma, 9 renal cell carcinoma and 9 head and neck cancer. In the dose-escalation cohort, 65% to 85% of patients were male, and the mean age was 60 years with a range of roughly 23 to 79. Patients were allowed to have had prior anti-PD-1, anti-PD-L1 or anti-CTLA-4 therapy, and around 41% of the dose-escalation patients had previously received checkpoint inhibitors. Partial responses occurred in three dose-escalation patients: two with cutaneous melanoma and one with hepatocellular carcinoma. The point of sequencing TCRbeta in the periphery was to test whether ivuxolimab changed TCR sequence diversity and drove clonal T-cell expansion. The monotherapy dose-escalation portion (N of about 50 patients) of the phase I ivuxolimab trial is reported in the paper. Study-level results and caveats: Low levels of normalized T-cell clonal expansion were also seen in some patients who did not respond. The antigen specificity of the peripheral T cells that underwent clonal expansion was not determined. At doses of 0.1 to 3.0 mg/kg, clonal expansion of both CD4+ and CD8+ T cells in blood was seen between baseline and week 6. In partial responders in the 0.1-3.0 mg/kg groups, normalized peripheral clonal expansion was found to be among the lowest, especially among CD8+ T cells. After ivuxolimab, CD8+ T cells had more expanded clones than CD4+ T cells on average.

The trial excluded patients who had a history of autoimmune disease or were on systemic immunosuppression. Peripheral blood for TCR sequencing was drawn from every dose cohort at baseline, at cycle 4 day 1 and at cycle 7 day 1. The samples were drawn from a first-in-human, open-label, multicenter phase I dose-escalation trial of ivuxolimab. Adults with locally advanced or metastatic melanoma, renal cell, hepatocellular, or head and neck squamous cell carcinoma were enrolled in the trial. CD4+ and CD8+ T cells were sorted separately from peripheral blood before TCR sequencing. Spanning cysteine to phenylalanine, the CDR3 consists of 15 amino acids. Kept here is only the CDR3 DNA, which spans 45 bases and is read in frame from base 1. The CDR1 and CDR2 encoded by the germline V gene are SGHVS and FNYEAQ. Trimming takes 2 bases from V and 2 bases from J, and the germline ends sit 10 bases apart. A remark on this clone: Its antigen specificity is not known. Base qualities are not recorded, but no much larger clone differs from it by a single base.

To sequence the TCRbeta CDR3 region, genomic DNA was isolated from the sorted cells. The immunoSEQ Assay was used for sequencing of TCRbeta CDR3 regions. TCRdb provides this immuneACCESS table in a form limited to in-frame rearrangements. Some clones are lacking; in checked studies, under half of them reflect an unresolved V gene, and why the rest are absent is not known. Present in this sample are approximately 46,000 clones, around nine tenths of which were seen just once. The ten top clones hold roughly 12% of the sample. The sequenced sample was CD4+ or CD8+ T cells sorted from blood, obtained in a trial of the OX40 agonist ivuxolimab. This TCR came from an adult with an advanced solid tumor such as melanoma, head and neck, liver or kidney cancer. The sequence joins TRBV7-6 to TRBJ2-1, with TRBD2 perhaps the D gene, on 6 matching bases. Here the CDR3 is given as CASSLTGSPYNEQFF. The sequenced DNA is TGTGCCAGCAGCTTAACCGGGAGCCCCTACAATGAGCAGTTCTTC.